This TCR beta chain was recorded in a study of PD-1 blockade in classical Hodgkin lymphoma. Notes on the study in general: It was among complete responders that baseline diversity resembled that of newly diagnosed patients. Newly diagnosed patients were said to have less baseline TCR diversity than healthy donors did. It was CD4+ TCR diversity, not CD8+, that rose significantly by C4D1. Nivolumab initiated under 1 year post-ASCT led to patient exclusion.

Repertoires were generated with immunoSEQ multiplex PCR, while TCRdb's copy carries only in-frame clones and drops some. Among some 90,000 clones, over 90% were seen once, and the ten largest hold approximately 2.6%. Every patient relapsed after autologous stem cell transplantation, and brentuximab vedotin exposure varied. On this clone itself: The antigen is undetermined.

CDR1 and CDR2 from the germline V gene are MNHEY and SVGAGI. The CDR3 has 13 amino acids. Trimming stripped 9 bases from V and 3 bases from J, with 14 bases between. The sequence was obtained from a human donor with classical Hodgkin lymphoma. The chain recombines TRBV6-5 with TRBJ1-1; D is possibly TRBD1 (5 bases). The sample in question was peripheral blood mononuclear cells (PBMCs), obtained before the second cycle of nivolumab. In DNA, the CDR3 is TGTGCCAGACGAGCAAAAGGGGACACTGAAGCTTTCTTT. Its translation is CARRAKGDTEAFF.